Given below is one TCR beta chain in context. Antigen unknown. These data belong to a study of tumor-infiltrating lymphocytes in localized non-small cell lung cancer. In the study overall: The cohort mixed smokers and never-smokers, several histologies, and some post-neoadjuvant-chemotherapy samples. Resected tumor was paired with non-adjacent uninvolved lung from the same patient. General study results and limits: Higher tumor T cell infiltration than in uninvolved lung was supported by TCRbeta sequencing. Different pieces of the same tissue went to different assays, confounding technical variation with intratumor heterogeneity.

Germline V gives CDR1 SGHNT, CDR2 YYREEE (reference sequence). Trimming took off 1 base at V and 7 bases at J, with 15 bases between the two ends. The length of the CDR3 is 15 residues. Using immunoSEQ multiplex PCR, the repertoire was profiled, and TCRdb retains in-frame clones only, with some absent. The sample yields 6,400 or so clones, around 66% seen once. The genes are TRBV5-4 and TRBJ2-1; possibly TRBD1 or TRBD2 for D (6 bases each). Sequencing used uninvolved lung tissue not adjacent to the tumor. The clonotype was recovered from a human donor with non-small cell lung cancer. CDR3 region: CASSLWGAGRNEQFF. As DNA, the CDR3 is TGTGCCAGCAGCTTGTGGGGGGCGGGAAGGAATGAGCAGTTCTTC.